This T cell receptor beta chain stems from a study of shared clonotypes between healthy human individuals. Looking at the study overall: Three men and a couple of women, aged 18 to 49, were donors.

CD8 memory cells included CD45RO+ cells plus CCR7-negative CD45RA+ TemRA cells. TCRdb keeps only in-frame clones here, not all; method: immunoSEQ multiplex PCR. Here the sample spans about 380,000 clones, 96% being singletons. A remark on this clone: Its antigen is still unknown.

Findings and limits, study-wide: The study generally estimated greater richness for naive than memory subsets. Only blood samples were collected, and tissue repertoires likely differ.

There are 15 residues in the CDR3. The V end lost 6 bases, the J end lost 1 base, and 13 bases lay between the germline ends. Germline V gene lookup returns CDR1 KGHSH and CDR2 LQKENI. The material sequenced was memory CD8+ T cells sorted from blood. As to subset: CD45RO+ cells pooled with CCR7-negative TemRA cells. This receptor was identified in a man younger than 40 in good health. This chain links TRBV18 with TRBJ1-3, with D unresolved. CDR3 sequence: CASSQTEWSGNTIYF. The CDR3 DNA reads TGTGCCAGCTCCCAAACCGAATGGTCTGGAAACACCATATATTTT.